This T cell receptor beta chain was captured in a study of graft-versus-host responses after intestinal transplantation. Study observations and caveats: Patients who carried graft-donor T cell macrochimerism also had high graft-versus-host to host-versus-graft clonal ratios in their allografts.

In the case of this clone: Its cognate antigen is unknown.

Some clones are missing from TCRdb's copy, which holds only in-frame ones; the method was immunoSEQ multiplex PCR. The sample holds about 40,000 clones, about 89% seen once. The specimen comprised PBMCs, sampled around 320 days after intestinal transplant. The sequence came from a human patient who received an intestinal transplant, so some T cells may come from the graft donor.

This CDR3 is CASSLQVSYEQYF. The CDR3 DNA follows: TGTGCCAGCAGCTTGCAGGTTTCCTACGAGCAGTACTTC. The gene calls are TRBV7-9 and TRBJ2-7; D is unclear. Trimming shortened V by 3 bases and J by 1 base, and 7 bases separated the two germline ends. The CDR3 is 13 residues long. Looked up from germline, CDR1 is SEHNR and CDR2 is FQNEAQ (reference sequence).